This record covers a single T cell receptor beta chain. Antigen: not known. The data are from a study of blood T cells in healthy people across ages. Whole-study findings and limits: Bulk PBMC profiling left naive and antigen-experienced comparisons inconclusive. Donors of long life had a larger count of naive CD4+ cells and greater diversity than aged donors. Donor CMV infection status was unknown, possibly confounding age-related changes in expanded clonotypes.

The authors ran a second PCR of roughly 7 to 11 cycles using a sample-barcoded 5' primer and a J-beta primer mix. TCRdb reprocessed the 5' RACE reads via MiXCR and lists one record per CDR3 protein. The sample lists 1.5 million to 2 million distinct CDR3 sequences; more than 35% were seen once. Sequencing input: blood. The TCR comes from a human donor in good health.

CDR3 coding DNA: TGCGCCAGCAGCCGGACCGGCGTCGGCCGCACTACAGATACGCAGTATTTT. Its protein product is CASSRTGVGRTTDTQYF. The chain employs TRBV4-1 and TRBJ2-3, with D unresolved. The CDR3 has 17 amino acids. V was pared by 4 bases and J by 3 bases, with 20 bases between. Looked up from germline, CDR1 is MGHRA and CDR2 is YSYEKL.